This record looks at one TCR beta chain sequence and its context. The CDR3 contains 9 residues. Germline V lookup: CDR1 SSHAT, CDR2 FNYEAQ (reference sequence). Trimming took off 11 bases at V and 5 bases at J, with 6 bases between the two ends. Source study methods: Reference gene primer amplification in the assay estimated nucleated cell counts. Measured with immunoSEQ multiplex PCR; TCRdb has only the in-frame clones, and not every one. From that table come the V and J calls and clone size; the DNA was used to work out D and trimming. The data show roughly 250,000 clones, with around 87% seen just once and 2.3% held by the top ten. This entry comes from a study of blood T cell repertoires in COVID-19. Overall study context: Acute and convalescent COVID-19 specimens originated in the United States, Italy and Spain. Sources were T cells, B-cell-depleted T cells, or PBMCs; the material itself was cDNA or gDNA.

The specimen sequenced was peripheral blood. This receptor was taken from a woman aged 45-59 years with acute or convalescent COVID-19. The J gene is TRBJ2-5, the V gene TRBV7-7, with D perhaps matching TRBD2 (5 bases). The CDR3 DNA reads TGTGCCGCGGGCGAGACCCAGTACTTC. This encodes CAAGETQYF.